This TCR beta chain was captured by sequencing in a study of T cells in tuberculosis. Here immunoSEQ multiplex PCR was the method, and the copy in TCRdb shows in-frame clones only, minus some. The sample lists more than 45,000 clones, around 90% occurring once. This clone was seen a few times. Trimming took 5 bases from V and 6 from J, leaving 17 bases between them. Germline V gene sequence: CDR1 SGHVS, CDR2 FNYEAQ. The CDR3 contains 15 residues. After thawing and overnight rest, PBMC were stained with GMM-loaded CD1B tetramer, viability dye and anti-CD3 for sorting. The lipid loaded on the CD1B tetramers was C32 glucose monomycolate from Rhodococcus equi. Tetramer-sorted PBMC had been CD14 monocyte-depleted before freezing.

The sequence came from an adult woman with latent tuberculosis. Sequencing was performed on CD1b-GMM tetramer-negative cells sorted from PBMCs. The chain uses TRBV7-6 and TRBJ2-1; a possible D gene is TRBD2 (6 bases). For the CDR3, the DNA is TGTGCCAGCAGCCCACTAAACGGGAGATCCAATGAGCAGTTCTTC. Its protein product is CASSPLNGRSNEQFF.